These T cell receptor beta chains were read from a single sample in a study of blood T cells in healthy people across ages. MiXCR was run by TCRdb on the 5' RACE reads, yielding one entry per CDR3 protein. The profile shows about 970,000 distinct CDR3 sequences, around 54% of them singletons. Material: blood. The source is a woman in her fifties or sixties in good health. CDR3s include the opening cysteine and the closing phenylalanine or tryptophan. The D gene is left open where the match is weak. Size is stated for part of the rows, as once, few or many counts, or as a class when the clone is expanded.

TRBJ2-7 TRBV28 NA 12 NA CASSPVSLEQYF TGTGCCAGCAGTCCTGTTAGTCTCGAGCAGTACTTC
TRBJ2-4 TRBV6-6 TRBD1 17 NA CASRKTGTEVTKNIQYF TGTGCCAGCAGGAAAACCGGGACAGAGGTGACCAAAAACATTCAGTACTTC
TRBJ1-1 TRBV5-1 NA 14 NA CASSLDGGNTEAFF TGTGCCAGCAGCCTGGACGGCGGGAACACTGAAGCTTTCTTT
TRBJ1-5 TRBV29-1 NA 15 NA CSASGGSGVNQPQHF TGCAGCGCCTCCGGGGGGTCTGGCGTCAATCAGCCCCAGCATTTT
TRBJ2-7 TRBV28 NA 16 few CASSLRLWGALDEQYF TGTGCCAGCAGTTTACGCTTATGGGGGGCGCTGGACGAGCAGTACTTC
TRBJ2-2 TRBV6-1 NA 14 NA CASRSRQTTGELFF TGTGCCAGCAGATCTAGACAGACAACCGGGGAGCTGTTTTTT
TRBJ1-4 TRBV27 NA 12 NA CASGRWGEKLFF TGTGCCAGCGGGAGATGGGGGGAAAAACTGTTTTTT
TRBJ2-7 TRBV10-3 NA 11 NA CAIRDTYEQYF TGTGCCATCAGGGACACCTACGAGCAGTACTTC
TRBJ2-7 TRBV5-1 NA 14 NA CASSDGTPNDEQYF TGCGCCAGCAGCGACGGGACACCGAACGACGAGCAGTACTTC
TRBJ2-1 TRBV29-1 TRBD2 14 few CSVETGRARNEQFF TGCAGCGTTGAAACGGGGAGGGCCAGGAATGAGCAGTTCTTC
TRBJ2-3 TRBV27 TRBD2 19 NA CASSPRGSGRAGGTDTQYF TGTGCCAGCAGTCCCAGAGGTAGCGGGAGGGCCGGGGGAACAGATACGCAGTATTTT
TRBJ2-4 TRBV7-2 TRBD2 19 few CASSPARTSGRKGANIQYF TGTGCCAGCAGCCCCGCCCGGACTAGCGGGAGGAAGGGGGCGAACATTCAGTACTTC
TRBJ2-3 TRBV15 NA 14 few CATSRDEYADTQYF TGTGCCACCAGCAGAGACGAATACGCAGATACGCAGTATTTT
TRBJ2-3 TRBV20-1 NA 15 NA CSAAVGRRATDTQYF TGCAGTGCAGCGGTGGGGCGGAGGGCGACAGATACGCAGTATTTT
TRBJ1-1 TRBV27 TRBD1 15 NA CASRMRDRGYTEAFF TGTGCCAGCAGGATGAGGGACAGGGGATACACTGAAGCTTTCTTT
TRBJ2-7 TRBV5-1 NA 13 many CASSFSGLYEQYF TGCGCCAGCAGCTTCAGCGGGCTCTACGAGCAGTACTTC
TRBJ2-7 TRBV5-5 NA 16 NA CASSLVRGTVFYEQYF TGTGCCAGCAGCTTGGTCCGCGGGACAGTGTTCTACGAGCAGTACTTC
TRBJ2-1 TRBV4-1 NA 14 NA CASSQDTAFVEQFF TGCGCCAGCAGCCAAGATACAGCCTTCGTCGAGCAGTTCTTC
TRBJ1-2 TRBV6-6 NA 15 NA CASTRYRGLEYGYTF TGTGCCAGCACCAGATACCGAGGGCTCGAGTATGGCTACACCTTC
TRBJ2-7 TRBV6-2/TRBV6-3 TRBD2 14 NA CASTNGGTPYEQYF TGTGCCAGCACTAACGGGGGGACTCCCTACGAGCAGTACTTC
TRBJ1-5 TRBV5-1 NA 14 NA CASSLVSGAQPQHF TGCGCCAGCAGCTTGGTTTCAGGGGCTCAGCCCCAGCATTTT
TRBJ2-3 TRBV29-1 NA 14 many CSVHGTPGFDTQYF TGCAGCGTCCACGGGACGCCGGGCTTCGATACGCAGTATTTT